A selection of T cell receptor beta chains follows, all from one sample in a study of cytotoxic CD8 clonotypes in ibrutinib-treated CLL. Sequencing used immunoSEQ multiplex PCR; TCRdb keeps in-frame clones, though not all of them. The sample yields fewer than 400,000 clones, roughly 70% seen once. The sample in question was PBMCs, obtained after 36 months of ibrutinib treatment. These receptors were obtained from a human donor with chronic lymphocytic leukemia. The CDR3 runs from the conserved cysteine through the conserved F or W. The order of the fields is clone size, V gene, D gene, J gene, CDR3 protein, CDR3 DNA. D genes are given only for firm matches. Clone sizes are given selectively: once, few, many, or a class where the clone is expanded.

>-|TRBV5-1|-|TRBJ2-2
CASSSSVWGNTGELFF
TGCGCCAGCAGCTCCAGTGTATGGGGAAACACCGGGGAGCTGTTTTTT
>-|TRBV5-1|-|TRBJ1-6
CASRSVFGREDSPLHF
TGCGCCAGCAGGTCTGTGTTCGGCAGGGAGGATTCACCCCTCCACTTT
>-|TRBV29-1|-|TRBJ2-5
CSVHLLKGLGETQYF
TGCAGCGTCCACCTTCTGAAGGGGTTGGGAGAGACCCAGTACTTC
>-|TRBV29-1|-|TRBJ1-1
CSVEGRMNTEAFF
TGCAGCGTTGAGGGACGAATGAACACTGAAGCTTTCTTT
>-|TRBV29-1|-|TRBJ1-4
CSVPGGTTNEKLFF
TGCAGCGTTCCAGGAGGTACAACTAATGAAAAACTGTTTTTT
>few|TRBV2|TRBD1|TRBJ2-7
CAGGGQGKTREQYF
TGTGCCGGCGGCGGACAGGGGAAGACCCGAGAGCAGTACTTC
>-|TRBV29-1|TRBD2|TRBJ2-1
CSVGGLADISYNEQFF
TGCAGCGTTGGTGGACTAGCGGACATCTCCTACAATGAGCAGTTCTTC
>-|TRBV4-1|TRBD1|TRBJ1-4
CASSQGDRDNEKLFF
TGCGCCAGCAGCCAAGGGGACAGGGATAATGAAAAACTGTTTTTT
>-|TRBV5-6|-|TRBJ2-5
CASSFGNGRSETQYF
-
>-|TRBV9|-|TRBJ1-2
CASSVDTTGGYTF
TGTGCCAGCAGCGTAGACACTACAGGTGGCTACACCTTC
>few|TRBV9|-|TRBJ2-3
CASSVATLGDTQYF
TGTGCCAGCAGCGTAGCAACACTAGGGGATACGCAGTATTTT
>-|TRBV7-8|-|TRBJ1-5
CASSFLGDPSNQPQHF
TGTGCCAGCAGCTTTTTGGGGGACCCTAGCAATCAGCCCCAGCATTTT
>-|TRBV12-5|-|TRBJ1-6
CASGFSIPENSPLHF
TGTGCTAGTGGTTTCTCCATCCCCGAGAATTCACCCCTCCACTTT
>-|TRBV28|-|TRBJ2-7
CASSLPGNYYEQYF
TGTGCCAGCAGTTTACCCGGGAACTACTACGAGCAGTACTTC
>-|TRBV28|-|TRBJ1-4
CASSLTVRVTATNEKLFF
TGTGCCAGCAGTTTAACCGTCAGGGTCACGGCTACTAATGAAAAACTGTTTTTT
>-|TRBV10-3|-|TRBJ2-5
CAISESELARRETQYF
TGTGCCATCAGTGAGTCCGAACTAGCTCGGCGGGAGACCCAGTACTTC
>-|TRBV28|-|TRBJ1-5
CASSFPFLPQHF
TGTGCCAGCAGTTTTCCATTCCTGCCCCAGCATTTT
>-|TRBV19|TRBD1|TRBJ2-1
CASRSGGNEQFF
TGTGCCAGTAGATCAGGGGGCAATGAGCAGTTCTTC
>-|TRBV6-5|-|TRBJ1-6
CASSWLRTVNNSPLHF
TGTGCCAGCAGTTGGTTGAGGACAGTTAACAATTCACCCCTCCACTTT
>-|TRBV5-1|-|TRBJ2-5
CASSLPRIPQETQYF
TGCGCCAGCAGCTTGCCCCGGATCCCTCAAGAGACCCAGTACTTC
>-|TRBV18|TRBD1|TRBJ2-7
CASSLRQGDTYEQYF
TGTGCCAGCTCACTAAGACAGGGGGACACCTACGAGCAGTACTTC
>few|TRBV11-2|TRBD1|TRBJ2-7
CASSLDEHRTGSF
TGTGCCAGCAGCTTAGATGAGCACCGGACAGGGAGCTTC
>-|TRBV7-2|TRBD2|TRBJ2-1
CASSTVAGAYEQFF
TGTGCCAGCAGCACCGTAGCGGGAGCGTATGAGCAGTTCTTC
>-|TRBV7-6|TRBD2|TRBJ2-1
CASSLTGGINEQFF
TGTGCCAGCAGCTTAACGGGGGGGATCAATGAGCAGTTCTTC
>-|TRBV9|TRBD2|TRBJ2-7
CASSEGSGSGYEQYF
TGTGCCAGCAGCGAGGGTAGCGGGAGTGGGTACGAGCAGTACTTC
>-|TRBV5-1|-|TRBJ2-5
CASSLGASAPQYF
TGCGCCAGCAGCTTGGGGGCCTCAGCTCCCCAGTACTTC
>-|TRBV10-3|-|TRBJ2-5
CATNNWEDGKETQYF
TGTGCCACCAATAATTGGGAGGACGGAAAAGAGACCCAGTACTTC
>-|TRBV5-1|-|TRBJ1-6
CASSVRGFQGNSPLHF
TGCGCCAGCAGCGTAAGGGGTTTCCAGGGGAATTCACCCCTCCACTTT
>-|TRBV5-1|-|TRBJ1-2
CASSLTSSNYGYTF
TGCGCCAGCAGCCTCACGAGCAGTAACTATGGCTACACCTTC
>-|TRBV10-2|-|TRBJ2-7
CATAISTQNGEQYF
TGCGCCACCGCTATCTCAACACAAAACGGCGAGCAGTACTTC
>-|TRBV7-2|TRBD1|TRBJ2-1
CASSLTGQGKRGQFF
TGTGCCAGCAGCCTGACGGGACAGGGCAAGCGGGGGCAGTTCTTC
>-|TRBV6-6|TRBD1|TRBJ1-1
CASSLWTGNTEAFF
TGTGCCAGCAGTTTATGGACAGGGAACACTGAAGCTTTCTTT
>-|TRBV5-1|-|TRBJ1-3
CASSLGTPWGNTIYF
TGCGCCAGCAGCTTGGGAACCCCGTGGGGAAACACCATATATTTT
>once|TRBV15|-|TRBJ2-7
CATSRELNRFYEQYF
TGTGCCACCAGCAGAGAATTAAACAGGTTCTACGAGCAGTACTTC
>-|TRBV29-1|-|TRBJ2-7
CSFWIPLPFEQYF
TGCAGCTTCTGGATCCCCTTGCCCTTCGAGCAGTACTTC
>few|TRBV28|-|TRBJ2-5
CASSILETQYF
TGTGCCAGCAGTATACTAGAGACCCAGTACTTC
>-|TRBV15|-|TRBJ2-3
CATSRDRIGQGPGRAQYF
TGTGCCACCAGCAGAGATCGAATAGGCCAGGGGCCCGGTCGTGCGCAGTATTTT
>-|TRBV13|-|TRBJ2-3
CASSPPGTGHHFTQYF
TGTGCCAGCAGCCCACCCGGGACGGGACACCACTTCACGCAGTATTTT
>few|TRBV29-1|-|TRBJ2-7
CSVRWGAFSYEQYF
TGCAGCGTTCGGTGGGGGGCCTTCTCCTACGAGCAGTACTTC
>few|TRBV4-1|-|TRBJ2-1
CASSHDSHEQFF
TGCGCCAGCAGCCACGACTCCCACGAGCAGTTCTTC
>-|TRBV6-1|-|TRBJ2-7
CASSVRERDYEQYF
TGTGCCAGCTCGGTGAGGGAACGCGATTACGAGCAGTACTTC